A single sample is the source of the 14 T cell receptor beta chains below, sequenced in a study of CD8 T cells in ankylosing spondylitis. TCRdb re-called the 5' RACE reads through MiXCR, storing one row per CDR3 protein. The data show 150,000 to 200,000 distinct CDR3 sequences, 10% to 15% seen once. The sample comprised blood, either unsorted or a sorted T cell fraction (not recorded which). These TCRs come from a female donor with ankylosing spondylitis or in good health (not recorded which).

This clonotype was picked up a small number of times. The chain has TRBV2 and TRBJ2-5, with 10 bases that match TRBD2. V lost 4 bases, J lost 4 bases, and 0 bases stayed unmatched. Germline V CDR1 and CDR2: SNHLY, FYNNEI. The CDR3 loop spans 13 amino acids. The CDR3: CASSGTSGETQYF. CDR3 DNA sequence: TGTGCCAGCAGTGGGACTAGCGGAGAGACCCAGTACTTC.

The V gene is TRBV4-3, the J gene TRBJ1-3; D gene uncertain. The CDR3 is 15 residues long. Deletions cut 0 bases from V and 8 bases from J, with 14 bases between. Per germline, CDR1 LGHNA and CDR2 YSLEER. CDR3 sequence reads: CASSQDPVDGDTIYF. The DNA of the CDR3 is TGCGCCAGCAGCCAAGACCCCGTAGACGGAGACACCATATATTTT.

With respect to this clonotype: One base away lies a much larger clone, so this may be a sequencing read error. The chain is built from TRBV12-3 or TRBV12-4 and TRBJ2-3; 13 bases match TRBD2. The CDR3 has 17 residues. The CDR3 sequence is CASSVSGGLAGKDSQYF. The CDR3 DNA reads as TGTGCCAGCAGTGTAAGCGGGGGACTAGCGGGAAAAGATTCGCAGTATTTT.

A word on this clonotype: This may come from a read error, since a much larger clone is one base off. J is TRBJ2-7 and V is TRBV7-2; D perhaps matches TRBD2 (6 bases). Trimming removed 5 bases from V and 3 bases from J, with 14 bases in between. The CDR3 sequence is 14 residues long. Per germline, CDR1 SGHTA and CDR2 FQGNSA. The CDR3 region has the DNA TGTGCCAGCAGCATCCTGGGACTCCTCTACGAGCAGTACTTC. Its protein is CASSILGLLYEQYF.

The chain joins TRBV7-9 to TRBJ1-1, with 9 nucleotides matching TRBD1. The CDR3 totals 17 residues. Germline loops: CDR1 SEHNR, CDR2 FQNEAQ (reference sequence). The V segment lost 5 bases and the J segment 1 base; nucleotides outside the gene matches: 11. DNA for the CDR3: TGTGCCAGCAGCCGGTCCCGGGACAGGGCCCAGAACACTGAAGCTTTCTTT. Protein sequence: CASSRSRDRAQNTEAFF. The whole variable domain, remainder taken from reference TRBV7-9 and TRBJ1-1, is DTGVSQNPRHKITKRGQNVTFRCDPISEHNRLYWYRQTLGQGPEFLTYFQNEAQLEKSRLLSDRFSAERPKGSFSTLEIQRTEQGDSAMYLCASSRSRDRAQNTEAFFGQGTRLTVV.

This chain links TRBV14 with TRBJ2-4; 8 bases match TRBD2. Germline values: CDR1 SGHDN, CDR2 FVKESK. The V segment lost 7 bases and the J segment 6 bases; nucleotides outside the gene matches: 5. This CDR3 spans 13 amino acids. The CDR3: CASNGAGANIQYF. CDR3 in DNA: TGTGCCAGCAACGGAGCGGGAGCAAACATTCAGTACTTC. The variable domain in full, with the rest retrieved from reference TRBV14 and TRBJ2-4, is EAGVTQFPSHSVIEKGQTVTLRCDPISGHDNLYWYRRVMGKEIKFLLHFVKESKQDESGMPNNRFLAERTGGTYSTLKVQPAELEDSGVYFCASNGAGANIQYFGAGTRLSVL.

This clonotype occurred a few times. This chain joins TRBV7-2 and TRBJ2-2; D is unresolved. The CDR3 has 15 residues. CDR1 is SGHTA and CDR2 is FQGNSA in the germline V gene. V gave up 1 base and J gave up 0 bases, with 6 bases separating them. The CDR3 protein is CASSLVVTNTGELFF. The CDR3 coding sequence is TGTGCCAGCAGCTTAGTTGTCACGAACACCGGGGAGCTGTTTTTT.

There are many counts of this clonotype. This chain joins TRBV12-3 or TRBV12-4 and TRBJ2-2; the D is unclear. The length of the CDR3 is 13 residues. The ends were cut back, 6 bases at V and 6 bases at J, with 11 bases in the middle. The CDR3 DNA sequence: TGTGCCAGCAGGCAACAGCCGGCCGGGGAGCTGTTTTTT. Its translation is CASRQQPAGELFF.

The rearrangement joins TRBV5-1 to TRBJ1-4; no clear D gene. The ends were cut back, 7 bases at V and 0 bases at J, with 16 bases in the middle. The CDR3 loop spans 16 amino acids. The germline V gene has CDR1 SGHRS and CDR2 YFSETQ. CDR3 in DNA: TGCGCCAGCTGCGGCGGGTCAACCTCAACTAATGAAAAACTGTTTTTT. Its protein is CASCGGSTSTNEKLFF.

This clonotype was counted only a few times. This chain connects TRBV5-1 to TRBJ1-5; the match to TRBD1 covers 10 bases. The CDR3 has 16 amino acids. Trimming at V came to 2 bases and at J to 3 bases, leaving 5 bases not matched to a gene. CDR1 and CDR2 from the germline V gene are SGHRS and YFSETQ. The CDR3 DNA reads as TGCGCCAGCAGCTTCGGGACAGGGGATAACAATCAGCCCCAGCATTTT. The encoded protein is CASSFGTGDNNQPQHF.

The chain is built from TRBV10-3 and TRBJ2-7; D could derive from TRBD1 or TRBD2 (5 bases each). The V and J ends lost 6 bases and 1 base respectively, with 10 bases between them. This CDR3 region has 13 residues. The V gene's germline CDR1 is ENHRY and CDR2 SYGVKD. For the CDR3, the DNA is TGTGCCATCAGGGCAGGGACGTCCTACGAGCAGTACTTC. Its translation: CAIRAGTSYEQYF.

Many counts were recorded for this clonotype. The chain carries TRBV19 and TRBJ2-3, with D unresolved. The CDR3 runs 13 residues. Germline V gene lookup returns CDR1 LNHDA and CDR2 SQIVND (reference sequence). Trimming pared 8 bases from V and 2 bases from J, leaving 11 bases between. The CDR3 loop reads CASATENTDTQYF. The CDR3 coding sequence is TGTGCCAGTGCCACAGAGAACACAGATACGCAGTATTTT.

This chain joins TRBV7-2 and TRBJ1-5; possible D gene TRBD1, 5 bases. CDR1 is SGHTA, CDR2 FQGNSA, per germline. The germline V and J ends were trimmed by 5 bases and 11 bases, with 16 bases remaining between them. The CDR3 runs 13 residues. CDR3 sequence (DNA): TGTGCCAGCAGCCTGAATAACGCGGGGGCCCAGCATTTT. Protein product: CASSLNNAGAQHF.

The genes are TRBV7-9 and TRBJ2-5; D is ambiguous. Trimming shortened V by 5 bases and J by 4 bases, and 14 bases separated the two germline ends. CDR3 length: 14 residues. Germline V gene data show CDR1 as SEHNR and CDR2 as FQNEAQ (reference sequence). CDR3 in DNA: TGTGCCAGCAGCCCGCGAGCCAGCTCAGAGACCCAGTACTTC. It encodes CASSPRASSETQYF.